The rows below give T cell receptor beta chains drawn from one sample of a study of blood T cell repertoires in COVID-19. Assay: immunoSEQ multiplex PCR; the TCRdb copy retains only in-frame clones and omits some. This table holds around 290,000 clones, 88% found once. The sample taken for sequencing was PBMCs or T cells enriched from blood (not recorded which). The receptor source for this set is a woman aged 60 to 75 in a cohort exposed to, infected with or recovered from COVID-19 (not recorded which). Each CDR3 is given with its conserved first and last residue. Each record gives: J gene, V gene, D gene, CDR3 length, clone size, CDR3 protein, CDR3 DNA. A D gene is named only where the DNA matches it firmly. The size of a clone is reported for some rows only, either as once, few or many, or as a class for expanded clones.

TRBJ2-3 | TRBV28 | TRBD2 | 14 | - | CASNGGRGPDTQYF | TGTGCCAGCAACGGCGGGAGAGGCCCAGATACGCAGTATTTT
TRBJ2-1 | TRBV27 | - | 16 | - | CASSLDLAWSYNEQFF | TGTGCCAGCAGTTTAGACCTAGCGTGGTCCTACAATGAGCAGTTCTTC
TRBJ2-7 | TRBV7-2 | TRBD2 | 15 | - | CASSLETSASYEQYF | TGTGCCAGCAGCTTAGAGACTAGCGCCTCCTACGAGCAGTACTTC
TRBJ2-1 | TRBV5-1 | TRBD2 | 17 | - | CASTSGTSGLSYNEQFF | TGCGCCAGCACCTCCGGGACTAGCGGACTTTCCTACAATGAGCAGTTCTTC
TRBJ2-1 | TRBV9 | TRBD2 | 14 | - | CASSVELAGSRQFF | TGTGCCAGCAGCGTAGAACTAGCGGGATCACGGCAGTTCTTC
TRBJ1-4 | TRBV7-2 | TRBD1 | 15 | - | CASSPSGTGNEKLFF | TGTGCCAGCAGCCCCAGTGGGACAGGAAATGAAAAACTGTTTTTT
TRBJ1-1 | TRBV27 | - | 13 | - | CASSFIGGTEAFF | TGTGCCAGCAGTTTTATCGGGGGCACTGAAGCTTTCTTT
TRBJ2-7 | TRBV7-2 | - | 13 | - | CASSLDVRYEQYF | TGTGCCAGCAGCTTAGATGTCAGGTACGAGCAGTACTTC
TRBJ1-2 | TRBV28 | TRBD1 | 15 | - | CASSNRDRLFYGYTF | TGTGCCAGCAGTAACCGGGACAGGCTGTTCTATGGCTACACCTTC
TRBJ2-7 | TRBV18 | - | 15 | few | CASSPPSRESYEQYF | TGTGCCAGCTCACCACCGTCGAGGGAATCCTACGAGCAGTACTTC
TRBJ2-2 | TRBV18 | TRBD1 | 15 | - | CASSPRQGQIGELFF | TGTGCCAGCTCACCGAGACAGGGTCAAATCGGGGAGCTGTTTTTT
TRBJ1-6 | TRBV7-8 | TRBD1 | 15 | - | CASSLAGGVSSPLHF | TGTGCCAGCAGCTTAGCAGGGGGCGTTTCTTCACCCCTCCACTTT
TRBJ2-7 | TRBV6-2/TRBV6-3 | TRBD2 | 15 | - | CASSYSGRTEYEQYF | TGTGCCAGCAGTTACTCCGGGAGGACTGAATACGAGCAGTACTTC
TRBJ1-4 | TRBV2 | TRBD1 | 15 | - | CASSDRGLPNEKLFF | TGTGCCAGCAGTGACAGGGGGCTGCCTAATGAAAAACTGTTTTTT
TRBJ2-2 | TRBV5-4 | - | 16 | - | CASSWRKRVNTGELFF | TGTGCCAGCAGCTGGAGGAAGCGGGTGAACACCGGGGAGCTGTTTTTT
TRBJ1-1 | TRBV3-1/TRBV3-2 | - | 12 | - | CASSRGATEAFF | TGTGCCAGCAGCCGCGGGGCGACTGAAGCTTTCTTT
TRBJ2-3 | TRBV7-2 | TRBD2 | 19 | - | CASSLESGRLSPSTDTQYF | TGTGCCAGCAGCTTAGAGAGCGGGAGGCTCTCCCCTAGCACAGATACGCAGTATTTT
TRBJ2-1 | TRBV7-3 | TRBD2 | 15 | - | CASSLSGSTYNEQFF | TGTGCCAGCAGCTTAAGCGGGAGCACTTACAATGAGCAGTTCTTC
TRBJ1-2 | TRBV27 | TRBD1 | 13 | few | CASRGQGNYGYTF | TGTGCCAGCCGGGGACAGGGTAACTATGGCTACACCTTC
TRBJ2-1 | TRBV4-1 | - | 13 | - | CASRPNLETGQFF | TGCGCCAGCAGGCCTAACCTTGAGACAGGGCAGTTCTTC
TRBJ2-7 | TRBV5-1 | - | 14 | - | CASSLIGDSYEQYF | TGCGCCAGCAGCTTGATAGGAGACTCCTACGAGCAGTACTTC
TRBJ2-4 | TRBV19 | TRBD2 | 17 | - | CASSIEELAEAKNIQYF | TGTGCCAGTAGTATAGAAGAGCTAGCGGAAGCCAAAAACATTCAGTACTTC
TRBJ2-7 | TRBV7-2 | - | 15 | once | CASSLVGTGDYEQYF | TGTGCCAGCAGCTTAGTAGGGACGGGAGACTACGAGCAGTACTTC
TRBJ2-7 | TRBV24-1 | - | 13 | - | CATSDRGNYEQYF | TGTGCCACCAGTGACAGGGGAAACTACGAGCAGTACTTC
TRBJ1-4 | TRBV6-5 | - | 14 | - | CASSRGGVYEKLFF | TGTGCCAGCAGCCGAGGAGGGGTATATGAAAAACTGTTTTTT
TRBJ1-3 | TRBV5-1 | - | 15 | - | CASSLAGSSGNTIYF | TGCGCCAGCAGCTTGGCGGGGAGCTCTGGAAACACCATATATTTT
TRBJ2-1 | TRBV11-2 | - | 17 | - | CASSRGAGVPSYNEQFF | TGTGCCAGCAGCCGGGGGGCGGGGGTACCCTCCTACAATGAGCAGTTCTTC
TRBJ2-2 | TRBV11-3 | TRBD1 | 14 | - | CASSRQGVTGELFF | TGTGCCAGCAGCCGACAGGGGGTCACCGGGGAGCTGTTTTTT
TRBJ1-4 | TRBV4-1 | - | 13 | - | CASSQDPYEKLFF | TGCGCCAGCAGCCAAGATCCGTATGAAAAACTGTTTTTT
TRBJ2-2 | TRBV10-3 | - | 14 | - | CAISTSPEVGELFF | TGTGCCATCTCCACAAGCCCTGAGGTCGGGGAGCTGTTTTTT
TRBJ2-1 | TRBV5-1 | TRBD2 | 13 | - | CASSSSGDNEQFF | TGCGCCAGCTCGTCTAGCGGTGACAATGAGCAGTTCTTC
TRBJ2-7 | TRBV24-1 | TRBD1 | 15 | - | CATSVGTGASYEQYF | TGTGCCACCAGTGTGGGGACAGGGGCTTCCTACGAGCAGTACTTC
TRBJ2-5 | TRBV3-1/TRBV3-2 | - | 16 | - | CASSPGWGVTKETQYF | TGTGCCAGCAGCCCGGGGTGGGGGGTAACCAAAGAGACCCAGTACTTC
TRBJ2-1 | TRBV7-2 | TRBD2 | 14 | - | CASELAGNYNEQFF | TGTGCCAGCGAATTAGCGGGCAACTACAATGAGCAGTTCTTC
TRBJ2-7 | TRBV7-3 | TRBD1 | 13 | - | CASTKDRGTEQYF | TGTGCCAGCACCAAAGACAGGGGAACCGAGCAGTACTTC
TRBJ2-6 | TRBV2 | - | 15 | - | CASSESLPGANVLTF | TGTGCCAGCAGTGAGTCCCTCCCTGGGGCCAACGTCCTGACTTTC
TRBJ1-5 | TRBV2 | - | 14 | - | CASSDRATNQPQHF | TGTGCCAGCAGTGACAGGGCGACGAATCAGCCCCAGCATTTT
TRBJ2-1 | TRBV6-1 | TRBD2 | 20 | once | CASSVRWLAGVKVSYNEQFF | TGTGCCAGCAGTGTAAGATGGCTAGCGGGAGTCAAAGTCTCCTACAATGAGCAGTTCTTC
TRBJ2-7 | TRBV7-2 | - | 17 | few | CASSLAQNSGWSYEQYF | TGTGCCAGCAGCTTAGCGCAGAATAGCGGTTGGTCCTACGAGCAGTACTTC
TRBJ2-7 | TRBV5-1 | TRBD2 | 14 | - | CASSPGLGAYEQYF | TGCGCCAGCAGCCCGGGACTAGGTGCCTACGAGCAGTACTTC
TRBJ2-5 | TRBV18 | TRBD2 | 15 | - | CASSFTSGSGETQYF | TGTGCCAGCTCATTTACTAGCGGGAGTGGAGAGACCCAGTACTTC
TRBJ1-5 | TRBV11-2 | TRBD1 | 13 | once | CASSPTGDQPQHF | TGTGCCAGCAGCCCTACAGGGGACCAGCCCCAGCATTTT
TRBJ2-7 | TRBV27 | TRBD2 | 16 | once | CASSLSGGASSYEQYF | TGTGCCAGCAGTTTATCCGGGGGGGCTAGCTCCTACGAGCAGTACTTC
TRBJ1-2 | TRBV13 | TRBD1 | 13 | - | CASRLQGARGYTF | TGTGCCAGCAGACTACAGGGGGCTCGGGGCTACACCTTC
TRBJ1-2 | TRBV28 | - | 12 | once | CASSYLSYGYTF | TGTGCCAGCAGCTACTTAAGTTATGGCTACACCTTC
TRBJ2-3 | TRBV10-1 | - | 13 | - | CASSGSSPDTQYF | TGCGCCAGCAGTGGCAGTAGCCCGGATACGCAGTATTTT
TRBJ2-7 | TRBV7-2 | TRBD2 | 18 | - | CASSATGTSGRSSYEQYF | TGTGCCAGCAGCGCAACCGGGACTAGCGGAAGGAGCTCCTACGAGCAGTACTTC
TRBJ2-5 | TRBV11-1 | - | 14 | few | CASSLLTTGETQYF | TGTGCCAGCAGCTTGTTAACTACCGGGGAGACCCAGTACTTC
TRBJ2-6 | TRBV15 | - | 15 | - | CATSRDHSGANVLTF | TGTGCCACCAGCAGAGATCACTCTGGGGCCAACGTCCTGACTTTC
TRBJ2-7 | TRBV9 | - | 14 | once | CASSATRVAYEQYF | TGTGCCAGCAGCGCCACCCGAGTGGCCTACGAGCAGTACTTC
TRBJ2-7 | TRBV5-1 | TRBD1 | 17 | - | CASSPRTGSISSYEQYF | TGCGCCAGCAGCCCACGGACAGGGAGCATCAGCTCCTACGAGCAGTACTTC
TRBJ2-4 | TRBV15 | TRBD2 | 15 | - | CATGWRGGGKNIQYF | TGTGCCACGGGTTGGAGGGGCGGGGGCAAAAACATTCAGTACTTC
TRBJ2-4 | TRBV21-1 | - | 18 | - | CASSKVCGQLLAKNIQYF | TGTGCCAGCAGCAAAGTTTGCGGGCAGCTCCTAGCCAAAAACATTCAGTACTTC